Below are 18 T cell receptor beta chains sequenced from a single sample in a study of T cell repertoires in cytomegalovirus infection. These receptors lack a known antigen. TCRdb re-called the reads with MiXCR, one entry per CDR3 protein. The table records hundreds of thousands of distinct CDR3 sequences, 30% to 35% of them present only once. This specimen was cultured CD8+ T cells from PBMCs, taken from culture after CMV antigen stimulation. Receptors were obtained from a human donor in good health (CMV status not recorded). Some clones in this sample may be carry-over from other donors' samples.

This clonotype showed up just a few times. The gene calls are TRBV2 and TRBJ2-3, with D maybe TRBD2 (5 bases). The V end lost 2 bases, the J end lost 2 bases, and 8 bases lay between the germline ends. The CDR3 length is 14 residues. Germline values: CDR1 SNHLY, CDR2 FYNNEI. CDR3 coding DNA: TGTGCCAGCAGTGAATGGAGGTTCACAGATACGCAGTATTTT. As protein: CASSEWRFTDTQYF.

Remarks on this clonotype: A much larger clone lies one base from this, so it may be a read error. This sequence joins TRBV7-4 and TRBJ1-2; a weak D match, TRBD1 (6 bases). The length of the CDR3 is 15 residues. Germline values: CDR1 SGHVT, CDR2 SQSDAQ. The CDR3 here is CASSLAGGQNYDYTF. As DNA, the CDR3 is TGTGCCAGCAGCTTAGCAGGGGGGCAGAACTATGACTACACCTTC.

This clonotype was counted ten times or more. V usage is TRBV12-3 or TRBV12-4 and J usage is TRBJ1-6, with a tentative D call TRBD1 (5 bases). The CDR3 totals 15 residues. Trimming pared 5 bases from V and 6 bases from J, leaving 14 bases between. The CDR3 bases are TGTGCCAGCAGTCCTGGAGGGGATCGTAATTCACCCCTCCACTTT. This encodes CASSPGGDRNSPLHF.

The table lists this clonotype with a few counts. This chain connects TRBV27 to TRBJ1-5; D gene uncertain. Germline V CDR1 and CDR2: MNHEY, SMNVEV (reference sequence). This CDR3 region has 16 residues. V gave up 0 bases and J gave up 2 bases, with 11 bases separating them. The chain's CDR3 is CASSLSGGRGNQPQHF. The CDR3 DNA follows: TGTGCCAGCAGTTTATCGGGTGGACGGGGCAATCAGCCCCAGCATTTT.

The chain recombines TRBV10-3 with TRBJ2-7; D possibly corresponds to TRBD1 (6 bases). Trimming stripped 5 bases from V and 2 bases from J, with 16 bases between. The CDR3 has 15 amino acids. Per germline, CDR1 ENHRY and CDR2 SYGVKD. The DNA for the CDR3 is TGTGCCATCAGTAAACAGGGAAATCCTACCTACGAGCAGTACTTC. It translates to CAISKQGNPTYEQYF.

This clonotype was seen ten or more times. This chain links TRBV7-9 with TRBJ1-4; D is possibly TRBD1 (6 bases). The germline CDR1 and CDR2 sequences are SEHNR and FQNEAQ (reference sequence). The CDR3 length is 14 residues. Trimming cost V 3 bases and J 8 bases, with 13 bases left between them. This chain's CDR3 is CASSFTGTYEKLFF. Here the CDR3 DNA reads TGTGCCAGCAGCTTTACAGGGACCTACGAAAAACTGTTTTTT.

This clonotype was recorded many times. The chain couples TRBV7-2 to TRBJ1-5, with 10 bases lining up with TRBD1. Germline CDR1 reads SGHTA; CDR2 reads FQGNSA. The J segment lost 6 bases and the V segment lost 1 base, leaving 3 bases of the junction unmatched. This CDR3 comprises 15 residues. The CDR3 sequence is CASSLERTGGQPQHF. CDR3 in DNA: TGTGCCAGCAGCTTAGAGCGGACAGGGGGTCAGCCCCAGCATTTT.

The chain carries TRBV7-9 and TRBJ2-3, with D possibly matching TRBD1 (5 bases). This CDR3 comprises 12 residues. Trimming cost V 8 bases and J 5 bases, with 11 bases left between them. Germline CDR1 SEHNR, CDR2 FQNEAQ (reference sequence). The CDR3 protein is CASLGDVDTQYF. The CDR3, as DNA: TGTGCCAGCCTAGGGGATGTAGATACGCAGTATTTT.

This clonotype appeared many times. The chain couples TRBV7-8 to TRBJ2-2; 8 bases agree with TRBD1. J gave up 7 bases and V 6 bases, and 4 bases lay outside the gene matches. The CDR3 is 13 amino acids. The germline V gene encodes CDR1 SGHVS and CDR2 FQNEAQ. CDR3 protein: CASRQGAGGELFF. The CDR3 DNA reads as TGTGCCAGCAGGCAGGGGGCGGGCGGGGAGCTGTTTTTT.

The chain's CDR3 is CATSDRTSGGGEQFF. CDR3 bases: TGTGCCACCAGTGATCGCACTAGCGGGGGGGGAGAGCAGTTCTTC. The chain links TRBV24-1 to TRBJ2-1, with 13 bases lining up with TRBD2. The CDR3 consists of 15 residues. Germline V lookup: CDR1 KGHDR, CDR2 SFDVKD. V shed 3 bases, J shed 10 bases, and the junction held 5 bases outside the gene matches.

This chain links TRBV7-2 with TRBJ1-6, with D hard to call. Trimming pared 5 bases from V and 0 bases from J, leaving 11 bases between. This CDR3 has 16 amino acids. Germline V gives CDR1 SGHTA, CDR2 FQGNSA. The CDR3 coding sequence is TGTGCCAGCAGCCCCAGCTTTGGCTCCTATAATTCACCCCTCCACTTT. This encodes CASSPSFGSYNSPLHF.

This clonotype was found many times. The chain has TRBV7-2 and TRBJ2-5; 10 bases are shared with TRBD1. This CDR3 spans 16 amino acids. CDR1 and CDR2 (germline): SGHTA, FQGNSA. V was clipped by 5 bases and J by 5 bases; unmatched bases: 11. The CDR3 sequence is CASSPTGQGRTETQYF. The CDR3 DNA reads as TGTGCCAGCAGCCCAACGGGACAGGGGAGGACGGAGACCCAGTACTTC.

The rearrangement joins TRBV13 to TRBJ2-3; 10 nucleotides agree with TRBD2. The V gene end was trimmed by 1 base and the J gene end by 5 bases; junction bases not matched to a gene: 6. CDR3 length: 16 amino acids. Germline CDR1 PRHDT, CDR2 FYEKMQ (reference sequence). CDR3 DNA sequence: TGTGCCAGCAGCTTAGAAAGCGGGGGGGAAGGAGATACGCAGTATTTT. Its protein product is CASSLESGGEGDTQYF. Looking up the rest from reference TRBV13 and TRBJ2-3 gives the full variable domain: AAGVIQSPRHLIKEKRETATLKCYPIPRHDTVYWYQQGPGQDPQFLISFYEKMQSDKGSIPDRFSAQQFSDYHSELNMSSLELGDSALYFCASSLESGGEGDTQYFGPGTRLTVL.

Only a few counts were recorded for this clonotype. The chain links TRBV27 to TRBJ2-3, with D unresolved. V lost 1 base to trimming and J lost 1 base, with 12 bases between them. This CDR3 contains 16 residues. Germline V CDR1 and CDR2: MNHEY, SMNVEV (reference sequence). This CDR3 reads CASSLFIAAGTDTQYF. CDR3 nucleotide sequence: TGTGCCAGCAGTTTATTTATAGCAGCAGGCACAGATACGCAGTATTTT.

The chain uses TRBV2 and TRBJ2-3; D is perhaps TRBD2 (6 bases). The CDR3 is made up of 15 amino acids. The V and J ends lost 6 bases and 2 bases respectively, with 15 bases between them. Germline loops: CDR1 SNHLY, CDR2 FYNNEI. CDR3 amino acids: CASRGGRSHTDTQYF. In DNA, the CDR3 is TGTGCCAGCAGGGGGGGAAGGTCTCACACAGATACGCAGTATTTT.

This clonotype was seen a few times. J is TRBJ2-7 and V is TRBV27; the D gene could be TRBD1 or TRBD2 (5 bases each). This CDR3 contains 15 residues. Germline CDR1 reads MNHEY; CDR2 reads SMNVEV (reference sequence). V lost 3 bases and J lost 3, with 15 bases in between. CDR3 residues: CASSLNRDGFYEQYF. For the CDR3, the DNA is TGTGCCAGCAGTTTGAACCGGGACGGCTTCTACGAGCAGTACTTC.

CDR3 region: CASSSRDYREQFF. CDR3 sequence (DNA): TGTGCCAGCAGCTCCCGGGACTATCGCGAGCAGTTCTTC. This chain uses TRBV5-5 with TRBJ2-1; 7 bases line up with TRBD2. Germline CDR1 SGHKS, CDR2 YYEKEE (reference sequence). V lost 3 bases and J lost 10; bases outside the gene matches: 7. This CDR3 region has 13 residues. The whole variable domain, remainder taken from reference TRBV5-5 and TRBJ2-1, is DAGVTQSPTHLIKTRGQQVTLRCSPISGHKSVSWYQQVLGQGPQFIFQYYEKEERGRGNFPDRFSARQFPNYSSELNVNALLLGDSALYLCASSSRDYREQFFGPGTRLTVL.

Points on this clonotype: This could be a read error, since a much larger clone is one nucleotide away. This chain uses TRBV7-8 with TRBJ1-1; D uncertain. There are 14 residues in the CDR3. The V gene's germline CDR1 is SGHVS and CDR2 FQNEAQ. The CDR3 bases are TGTGTCAGCAGCTTAGCGTTATCCCGGGCCGAAGCTTTCTTT. Its protein is CVSSLALSRAEAFF.